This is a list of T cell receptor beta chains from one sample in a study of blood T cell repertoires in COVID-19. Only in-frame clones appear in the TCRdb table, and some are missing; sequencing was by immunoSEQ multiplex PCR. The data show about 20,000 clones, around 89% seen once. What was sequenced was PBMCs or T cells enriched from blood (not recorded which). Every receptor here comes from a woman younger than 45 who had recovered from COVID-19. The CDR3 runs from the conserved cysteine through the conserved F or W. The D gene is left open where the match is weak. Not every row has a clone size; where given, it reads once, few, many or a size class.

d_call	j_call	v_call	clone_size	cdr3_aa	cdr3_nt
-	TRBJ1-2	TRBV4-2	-	CASSLERGNNYGYTF	TGTGCCAGCAGCCTTGAGAGGGGGAATAACTATGGCTACACCTTC
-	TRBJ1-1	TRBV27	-	CASKGTLNTEAFF	TGTGCCAGCAAAGGGACATTGAACACTGAAGCTTTCTTT
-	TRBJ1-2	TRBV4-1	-	CASSQDGGGWYGYTF	TGCGCCAGCAGCCAAGATGGCGGGGGCTGGTATGGCTACACCTTC
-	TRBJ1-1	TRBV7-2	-	CASSLAGNTEAFF	TGTGCCAGCAGCTTAGCCGGGAACACTGAAGCTTTCTTT
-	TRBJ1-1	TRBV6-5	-	CASRPFGQNTEAFF	TGTGCCAGCAGGCCCTTCGGACAGAACACTGAAGCTTTCTTT
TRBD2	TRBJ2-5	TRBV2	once	CASSGTSGGAETQYF	TGTGCCAGCAGTGGGACTAGCGGGGGGGCCGAGACCCAGTACTTC
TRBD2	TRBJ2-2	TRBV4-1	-	CASSQAFRTSSGELFF	TGCGCCAGCAGCCAAGCTTTCCGGACTAGCAGCGGGGAGCTGTTTTTT
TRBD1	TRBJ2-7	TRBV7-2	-	CASSFGQGASYEQYF	TGTGCCAGCAGCTTCGGACAGGGGGCTTCCTACGAGCAGTACTTC
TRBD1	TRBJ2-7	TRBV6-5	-	CASRGGQGAYEQYF	TGTGCCAGCAGGGGTGGACAGGGGGCTTACGAGCAGTACTTC
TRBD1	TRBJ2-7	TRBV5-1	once	CASSSRQGASYEQYF	TGCGCCAGCAGCTCCCGACAGGGGGCGTCCTACGAGCAGTACTTC
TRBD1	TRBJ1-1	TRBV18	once	CASSPTGSTEAFF	TGTGCCAGCTCACCGACAGGGAGCACTGAAGCTTTCTTT
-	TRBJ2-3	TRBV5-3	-	CARSSGYTDTQYF	TGTGCCAGAAGCTCCGGGTACACAGATACGCAGTATTTT
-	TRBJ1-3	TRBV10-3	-	CAISVGSSGNTIYF	TGTGCCATCAGTGTGGGGAGCTCTGGAAACACCATATATTTT
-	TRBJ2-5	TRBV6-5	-	CASSYRFLDQETQYF	TGTGCCAGCAGTTACAGGTTCCTAGACCAAGAGACCCAGTACTTC
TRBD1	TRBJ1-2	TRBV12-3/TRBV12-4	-	CASNPDRASGYTF	TGTGCCAGCAACCCGGACAGGGCTTCTGGCTACACCTTC
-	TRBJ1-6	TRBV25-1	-	CASALGVINSPLHF	TGTGCCAGCGCCCTGGGAGTAATAAATTCACCCCTCCACTTT
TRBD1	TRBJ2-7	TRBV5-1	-	CASSQDRGIRYF	TGCGCCAGCAGCCAGGACAGGGGGATACGGTACTTC
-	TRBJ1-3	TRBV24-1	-	CATSDPLRGNTIYF	TGTGCCACCAGTGACCCCCTGCGGGGAAACACCATATATTTT
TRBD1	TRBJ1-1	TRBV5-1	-	CASTTGVDTEAFF	TGCGCCAGCACAACAGGGGTTGACACTGAAGCTTTCTTT
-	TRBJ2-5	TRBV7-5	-	CARSKKGASGETQYF	TGTGCCAGAAGCAAGAAGGGGGCCTCGGGGGAGACCCAGTACTTC
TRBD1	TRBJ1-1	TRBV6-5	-	CASSRQGMNTEAFF	TGTGCCAGCAGTCGACAGGGAATGAACACTGAAGCTTTCTTT
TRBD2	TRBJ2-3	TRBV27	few	CASSLGAGGQQDTQYF	TGTGCCAGCAGTCTGGGGGCGGGGGGGCAGCAAGATACGCAGTATTTT
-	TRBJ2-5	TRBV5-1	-	CASSPGGWETQYF	TGCGCCAGCAGCCCGGGGGGCTGGGAGACCCAGTACTTC
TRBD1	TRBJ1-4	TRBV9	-	CASSADRENEKLFF	TGTGCCAGCAGCGCGGACAGGGAGAATGAAAAACTGTTTTTT
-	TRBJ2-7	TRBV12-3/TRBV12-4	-	CASSVTGYEQYF	TGTGCCAGCAGTGTTACGGGCTACGAGCAGTACTTC
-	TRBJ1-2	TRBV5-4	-	CASTRRTEIYGYTF	TGTGCCAGCACAAGGCGAACAGAAATCTATGGCTACACCTTC
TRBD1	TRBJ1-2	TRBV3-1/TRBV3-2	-	CASRNRGNSGYTF	TGTGCCAGCAGGAACAGGGGTAATAGCGGCTACACCTTC
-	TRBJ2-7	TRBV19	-	CASSIQGSSYEQYF	TGTGCCAGTAGTATACAGGGTTCCTCCTACGAGCAGTACTTC
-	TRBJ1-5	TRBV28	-	CASSQLQGNQPQHF	TGTGCCAGCAGCCAACTACAGGGCAATCAGCCCCAGCATTTT
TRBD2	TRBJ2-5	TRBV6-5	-	CASSYGGGRETQYF	TGTGCCAGCAGTTACGGGGGGGGACGGGAGACCCAGTACTTC
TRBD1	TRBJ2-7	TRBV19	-	CASTSGTGYEQYF	TGTGCCAGCACCTCCGGGACAGGCTACGAGCAGTACTTC
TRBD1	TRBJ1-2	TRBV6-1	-	CAGRQGRMDYGYTF	TGTGCCGGCCGACAGGGGAGAATGGACTATGGCTACACCTTC
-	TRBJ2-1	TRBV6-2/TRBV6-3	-	CASSYFRRGLSYNEQFF	TGTGCCAGCAGTTACTTCCGGCGGGGGCTATCCTACAATGAGCAGTTCTTC
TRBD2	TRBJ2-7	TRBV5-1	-	CASRPPGLAAYEQYF	TGCGCCAGCAGACCCCCCGGACTAGCGGCTTACGAGCAGTACTTC
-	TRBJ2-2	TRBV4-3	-	CASSQGHNTGELFF	TGCGCCAGCAGCCAGGGACACAACACCGGGGAGCTGTTTTTT
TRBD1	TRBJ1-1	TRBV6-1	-	CASSERQGATEAFF	TGTGCCAGCAGTGAGAGACAGGGGGCCACTGAAGCTTTCTTT
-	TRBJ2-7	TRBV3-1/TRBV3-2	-	CASSQQGYEQYF	TGTGCCAGCAGCCAACAGGGCTACGAGCAGTACTTC
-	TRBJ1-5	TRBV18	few	CASSLRDEQPQHF	TGTGCCAGCTCACTCAGGGATGAACAGCCCCAGCATTTT
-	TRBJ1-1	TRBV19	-	CASSIRTDMNTEAFF	TGTGCCAGTAGTATTCGGACAGACATGAACACTGAAGCTTTCTTT
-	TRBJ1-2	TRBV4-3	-	CASSQQGSYGYTF	TGCGCCAGCAGCCAACAGGGAAGCTATGGCTACACCTTC
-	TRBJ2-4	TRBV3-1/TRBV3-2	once	CASSQGRGKNIQYF	TGTGCCAGCAGCCAAGGACGGGGGAAAAACATTCAGTACTTC
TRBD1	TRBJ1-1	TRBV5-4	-	CASSPGGTEAFF	TGTGCCAGCAGCCCAGGGGGAACTGAAGCTTTCTTT
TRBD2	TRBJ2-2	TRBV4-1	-	CASSQDSLAGGPTGELFF	TGCGCCAGCAGCCAAGATTCACTAGCGGGGGGACCCACCGGGGAGCTGTTTTTT
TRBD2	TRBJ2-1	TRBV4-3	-	CASSQTSGGVYEQFF	TGCGCCAGCAGCCAGACTAGCGGGGGGGTCTATGAGCAGTTCTTC
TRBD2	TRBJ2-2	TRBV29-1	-	CSVAFTSGGTGELFF	TGCAGCGTAGCTTTCACTAGCGGGGGGACCGGGGAGCTGTTTTTT
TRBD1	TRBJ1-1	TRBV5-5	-	CASSQRQGFTEAFF	TGTGCCAGCAGTCAACGACAGGGGTTCACTGAAGCTTTCTTT
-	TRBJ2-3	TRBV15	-	CATSRAIAAPTDTQYF	TGTGCCACCAGCAGAGCAATAGCGGCCCCCACAGATACGCAGTATTTT
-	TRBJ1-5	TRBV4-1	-	CASSQEAGGNQPQHF	TGCGCCAGCAGCCAAGAGGCAGGGGGCAATCAGCCCCAGCATTTT
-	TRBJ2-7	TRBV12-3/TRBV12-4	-	CASSPSYEQYF	TGTGCCAGCAGTCCTTCCTACGAGCAGTACTTC
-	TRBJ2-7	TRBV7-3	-	CASSRAGEIPYEQYF	TGTGCCAGCAGTCGAGCCGGAGAGATACCGTACGAGCAGTACTTC
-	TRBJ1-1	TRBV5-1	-	CASSPGTREAFF	TGCGCCAGCAGCCCCGGGACAAGAGAAGCTTTCTTT
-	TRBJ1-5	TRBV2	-	CASRREGNQPQHF	TGTGCCAGCCGAAGGGAGGGCAATCAGCCCCAGCATTTT
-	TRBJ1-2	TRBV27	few	CASSLWFRGMVGYTF	TGTGCCAGCAGTTTATGGTTCAGGGGCATGGTGGGCTACACCTTC
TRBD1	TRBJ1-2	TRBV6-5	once	CASSSRQGNGYTF	TGTGCCAGCAGTTCGCGACAGGGAAATGGCTACACCTTC
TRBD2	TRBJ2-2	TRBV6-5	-	CASSPAGGATGELFF	TGTGCCAGCAGTCCAGCGGGGGGGGCCACCGGGGAGCTGTTTTTT
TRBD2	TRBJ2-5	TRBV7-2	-	CASSTNSGGAGETQYF	TGTGCCAGCAGTACTAATAGCGGGGGGGCCGGAGAGACCCAGTACTTC
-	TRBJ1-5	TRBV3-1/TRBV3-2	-	CASNGGSSNQPQHF	TGTGCCAGCAACGGGGGGTCGAGCAATCAGCCCCAGCATTTT
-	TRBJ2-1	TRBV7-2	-	CASSPRKREYNEQFF	TGTGCCAGCAGCCCAAGAAAAAGGGAGTACAATGAGCAGTTCTTC
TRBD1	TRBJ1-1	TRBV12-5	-	CASGVTGGRTEAFF	TGTGCTAGTGGTGTGACAGGGGGAAGGACTGAAGCTTTCTTT
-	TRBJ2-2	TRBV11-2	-	CASSLLGQDTGELFF	TGTGCCAGCAGCTTACTGGGGCAGGACACCGGGGAGCTGTTTTTT